This is a list of T cell receptor beta chains from one sample in a study of blood T cell repertoires in COVID-19. The assay was immunoSEQ multiplex PCR, and TCRdb's table has in-frame clones only and misses some. The sample lists about 66,000 clones; approximately 86% were seen once. The sample comprised peripheral blood. These receptors were obtained from a man aged 50 to 60 with active COVID-19. The conserved cysteine and the conserved F or W are not part of the CDR3 here. Each record gives: J gene, D gene, V gene, CDR3 protein. A D gene is named only where the DNA matches it firmly.

J: TRBJ2-3
D: TRBD2
V: TRBV3-1/TRBV3-2
CDR3: ASSRGRRRGGTDTQY

J: TRBJ2-5
D: .
V: TRBV5-1
CDR3: ASSPKIVDRLIQETQY

J: TRBJ2-6
D: .
V: TRBV12-3/TRBV12-4
CDR3: ASSRGLGYYT

J: TRBJ2-1
D: .
V: TRBV27
CDR3: ASGGAGREYNEQF

J: TRBJ2-7
D: TRBD2
V: TRBV5-5
CDR3: ASSDPTSGGAGYEQY

J: TRBJ2-3
D: TRBD2
V: TRBV11-3
CDR3: ASSPRLAGEVDTQY

J: TRBJ1-1
D: TRBD1
V: TRBV6-6
CDR3: ASSPGTAMNTEAF

J: TRBJ2-7
D: .
V: TRBV7-9
CDR3: ASSFTGGEQY

J: TRBJ2-3
D: TRBD2
V: TRBV10-2
CDR3: ASKPSGTSTDTQY

J: TRBJ1-4
D: TRBD1
V: TRBV7-8
CDR3: ASSLQGQSNEKLF

J: TRBJ2-1
D: .
V: TRBV11-3
CDR3: ASSPGGKGGSEQF

J: TRBJ2-5
D: .
V: TRBV23-1
CDR3: ASSQTEETQY

J: TRBJ1-2
D: TRBD1
V: TRBV2
CDR3: ASREVTGDGYT

J: TRBJ2-7
D: .
V: TRBV2
CDR3: ASSTQRGRGAYEQY

J: TRBJ1-3
D: .
V: TRBV19
CDR3: ASVPRDNSGNTIY

J: TRBJ2-3
D: .
V: TRBV3-1/TRBV3-2
CDR3: ASLDRTNTDTQY

J: TRBJ2-2
D: .
V: TRBV4-2
CDR3: ASSQVSTSTGELF

J: TRBJ2-1
D: .
V: TRBV5-1
CDR3: ASSLASYRENEQF

J: TRBJ1-5
D: TRBD1
V: TRBV5-8
CDR3: ASSLGADRVQEPQH

J: TRBJ2-1
D: TRBD1
V: TRBV4-1
CDR3: ASSRGEAGGSEQF

J: TRBJ2-7
D: TRBD2
V: TRBV10-2
CDR3: ASSESRRGAYEQY

J: TRBJ1-5
D: TRBD1
V: TRBV7-2
CDR3: ASSLAGGMNNQPQH

J: TRBJ2-1
D: TRBD2
V: TRBV7-2
CDR3: ASSLRASGNDEQF

J: TRBJ2-7
D: .
V: TRBV5-1
CDR3: ASSLGEASSYEQY

J: TRBJ1-2
D: .
V: TRBV5-8
CDR3: ASRITGLDYGYT

J: TRBJ2-2
D: .
V: TRBV5-1
CDR3: ASSLAGTGELF

J: TRBJ2-1
D: TRBD1
V: TRBV7-9
CDR3: ASSPKGQGALNEQF

J: TRBJ2-6
D: TRBD1
V: TRBV27
CDR3: ASSRTGNPVLT

J: TRBJ2-7
D: .
V: TRBV5-4
CDR3: ASSDSVLGEQY

J: TRBJ2-1
D: TRBD2
V: TRBV5-4
CDR3: ASSSSGRADNEQF

J: TRBJ2-3
D: TRBD2
V: TRBV5-1
CDR3: ASSPYTSGVITDTQY

J: TRBJ2-7
D: .
V: TRBV2
CDR3: ASDGGLSSYEQY

J: TRBJ1-1
D: TRBD1
V: TRBV3-1/TRBV3-2
CDR3: ASSPGQIMNTEAF

J: TRBJ1-5
D: .
V: TRBV2
CDR3: ASTSGDHQPQH

J: TRBJ2-1
D: .
V: TRBV6-4
CDR3: ASSAGRGVYNEQF

J: TRBJ2-3
D: .
V: TRBV12-3/TRBV12-4
CDR3: ASSRDSLDTQY

J: TRBJ2-7
D: TRBD2
V: TRBV7-8
CDR3: ASSLGTSGGHEQY

J: TRBJ2-1
D: TRBD1
V: TRBV19
CDR3: ASSLGQGAWNEQF